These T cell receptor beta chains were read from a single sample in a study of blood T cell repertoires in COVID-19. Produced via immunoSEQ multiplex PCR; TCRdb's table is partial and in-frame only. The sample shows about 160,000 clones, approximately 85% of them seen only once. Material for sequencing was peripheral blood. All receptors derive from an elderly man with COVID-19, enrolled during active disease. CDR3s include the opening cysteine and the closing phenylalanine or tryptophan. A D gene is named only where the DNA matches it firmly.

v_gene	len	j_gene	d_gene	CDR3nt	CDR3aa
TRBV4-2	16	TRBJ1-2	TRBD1	TGTGCCAGCAGCCAAGCTCCGGGACAGGGCGACTATGGCTACACCTTC	CASSQAPGQGDYGYTF
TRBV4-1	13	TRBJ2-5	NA	TGCGCCAGCAGCCAAGGCGTGGAAGAGACCCAGTACTTC	CASSQGVEETQYF
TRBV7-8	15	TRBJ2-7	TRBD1	TGTGCCAGCAGCCTTAAAGGACAGGGGGGCTACGAGCAGTACTTC	CASSLKGQGGYEQYF
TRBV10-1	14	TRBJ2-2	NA	TGCGCCAGCAGTGAGTCGTGGAGATCCGGGGAGCTGTTTTTT	CASSESWRSGELFF
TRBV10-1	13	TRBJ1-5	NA	TGCGCCAGCAGTGTAGGGGCAGGTCAGCCCCAGCATTTT	CASSVGAGQPQHF
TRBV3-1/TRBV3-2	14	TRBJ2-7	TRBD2	TGTGCCAGCAGCCAGAGCGGGGGGCTCTACGAGCAGTACTTC	CASSQSGGLYEQYF
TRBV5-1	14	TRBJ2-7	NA	TGCGCCAGCAGCACTTCTAGCTCCGTCTACGAGCAGTACTTC	CASSTSSSVYEQYF
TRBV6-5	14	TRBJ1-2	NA	TGTGCCAGCGGAGCCCGGAGGGGCAACTATGGCTACACCTTC	CASGARRGNYGYTF
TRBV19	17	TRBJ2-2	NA	TGTGCCAGTAGTACCCGGGGTAGCGGAACGAACACCGGGGAGCTGTTTTTT	CASSTRGSGTNTGELFF
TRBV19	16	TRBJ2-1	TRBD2	TGTGCCAGTAGTATGGTGGCGGGGGGGTCCTACAATGAGCAGTTCTTC	CASSMVAGGSYNEQFF